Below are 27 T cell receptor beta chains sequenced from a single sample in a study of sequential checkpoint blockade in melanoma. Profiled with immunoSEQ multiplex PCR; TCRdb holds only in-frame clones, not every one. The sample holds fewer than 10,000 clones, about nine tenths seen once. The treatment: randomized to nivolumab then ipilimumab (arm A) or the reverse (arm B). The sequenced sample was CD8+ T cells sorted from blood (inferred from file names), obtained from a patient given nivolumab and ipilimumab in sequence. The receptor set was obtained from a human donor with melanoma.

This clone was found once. The CDR3 here is CASSLGVGGTYGYTF. In DNA, the CDR3 is TGTGCCAGCAGTTTAGGCGTCGGGGGGACCTATGGCTACACCTTC. This rearrangement joins TRBV27 to TRBJ1-2; D is perhaps TRBD1 (5 bases). The CDR3 sequence is 15 residues long. Germline V gene lookup returns CDR1 MNHEY and CDR2 SMNVEV (reference sequence). V lost 2 bases to trimming and J lost 4 bases, with 14 bases between them.

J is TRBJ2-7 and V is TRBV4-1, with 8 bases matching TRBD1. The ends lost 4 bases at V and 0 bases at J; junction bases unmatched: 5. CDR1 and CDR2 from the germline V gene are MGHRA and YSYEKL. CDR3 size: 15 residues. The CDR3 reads CASSRTGGYSYEQYF. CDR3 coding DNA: TGCGCCAGCAGCCGAACAGGGGGTTACTCCTACGAGCAGTACTTC.

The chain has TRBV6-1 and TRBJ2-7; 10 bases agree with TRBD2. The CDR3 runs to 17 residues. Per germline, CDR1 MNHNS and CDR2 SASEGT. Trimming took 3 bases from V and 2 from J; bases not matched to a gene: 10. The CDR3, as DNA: TGTGCCAGCAGTGAGGAGGCGGGACTAGCGAGAACCTACGAGCAGTACTTC. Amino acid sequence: CASSEEAGLARTYEQYF.

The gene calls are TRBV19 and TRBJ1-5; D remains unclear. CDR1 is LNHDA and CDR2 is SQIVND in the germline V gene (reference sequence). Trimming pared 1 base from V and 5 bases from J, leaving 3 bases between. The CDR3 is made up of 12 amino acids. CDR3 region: CASSIGHQPQHF. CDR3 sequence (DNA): TGTGCCAGTAGTATAGGGCATCAGCCCCAGCATTTT.

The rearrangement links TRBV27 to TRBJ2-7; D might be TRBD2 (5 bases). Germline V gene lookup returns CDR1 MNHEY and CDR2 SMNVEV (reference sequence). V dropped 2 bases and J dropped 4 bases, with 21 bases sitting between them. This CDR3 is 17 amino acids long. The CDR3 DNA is TGTGCCAGCAGTTTACTCCCTAGCCGAGGATGGGGATACGAGCAGTACTTC. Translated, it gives CASSLLPSRGWGYEQYF.

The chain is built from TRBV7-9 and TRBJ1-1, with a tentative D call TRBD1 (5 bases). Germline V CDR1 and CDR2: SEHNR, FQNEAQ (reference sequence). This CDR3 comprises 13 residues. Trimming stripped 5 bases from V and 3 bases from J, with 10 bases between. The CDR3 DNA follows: TGTGCCAGCAGCCCCAGGGATTACACTGAAGCTTTCTTT. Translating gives CASSPRDYTEAFF.

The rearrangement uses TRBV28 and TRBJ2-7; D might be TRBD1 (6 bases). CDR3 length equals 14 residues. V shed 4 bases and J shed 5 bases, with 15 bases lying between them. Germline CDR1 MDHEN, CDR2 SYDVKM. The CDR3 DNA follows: TGTGCCAGCAGTTGGGGCAGGGGAATCCACGAGCAGTACTTC. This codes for CASSWGRGIHEQYF.

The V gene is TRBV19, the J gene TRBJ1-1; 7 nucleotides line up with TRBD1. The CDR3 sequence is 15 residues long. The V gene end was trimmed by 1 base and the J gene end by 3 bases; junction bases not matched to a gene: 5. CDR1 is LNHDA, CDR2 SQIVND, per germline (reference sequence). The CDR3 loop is CASSIGSRGYTEAFF. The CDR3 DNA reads TGTGCCAGTAGTATAGGGTCCAGGGGGTACACTGAAGCTTTCTTT.

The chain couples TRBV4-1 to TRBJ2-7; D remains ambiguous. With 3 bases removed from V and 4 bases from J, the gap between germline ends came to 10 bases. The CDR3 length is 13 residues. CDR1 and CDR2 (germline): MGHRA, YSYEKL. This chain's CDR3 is CASSQRFGYEQYF. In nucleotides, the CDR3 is TGCGCCAGCAGCCAGAGGTTCGGGTACGAGCAGTACTTC.

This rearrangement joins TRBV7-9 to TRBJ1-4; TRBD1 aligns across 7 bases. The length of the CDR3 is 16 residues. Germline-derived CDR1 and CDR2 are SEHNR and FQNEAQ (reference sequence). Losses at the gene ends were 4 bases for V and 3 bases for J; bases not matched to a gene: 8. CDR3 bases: TGTGCCAGCAGCTCGAGACAGGGTTGGTCTAATGAAAAACTGTTTTTT. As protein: CASSSRQGWSNEKLFF.

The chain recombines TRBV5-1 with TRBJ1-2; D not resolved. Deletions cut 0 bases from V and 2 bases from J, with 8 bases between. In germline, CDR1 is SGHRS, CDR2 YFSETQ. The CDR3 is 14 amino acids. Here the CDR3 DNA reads TGCGCCAGCAGCTTGGAACAAGTGAACTATGGCTACACCTTC. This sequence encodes CASSLEQVNYGYTF.

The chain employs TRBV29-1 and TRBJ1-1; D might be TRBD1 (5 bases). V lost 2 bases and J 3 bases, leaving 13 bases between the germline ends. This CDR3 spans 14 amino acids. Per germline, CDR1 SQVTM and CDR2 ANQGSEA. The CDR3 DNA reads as TGCAGCGTTGAATCCCCAGGGTGGGACACTGAAGCTTTCTTT. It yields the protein CSVESPGWDTEAFF.

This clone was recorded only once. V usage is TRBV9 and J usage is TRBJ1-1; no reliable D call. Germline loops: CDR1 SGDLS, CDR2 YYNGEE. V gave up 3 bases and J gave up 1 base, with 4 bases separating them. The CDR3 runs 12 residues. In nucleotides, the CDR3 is TGTGCCAGCAGCGGACAGAACACTGAAGCTTTCTTT. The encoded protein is CASSGQNTEAFF.

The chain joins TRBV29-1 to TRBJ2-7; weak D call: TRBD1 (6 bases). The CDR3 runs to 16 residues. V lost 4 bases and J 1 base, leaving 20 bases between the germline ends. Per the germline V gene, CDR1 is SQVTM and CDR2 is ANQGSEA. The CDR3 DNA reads TGCAGCGTTGTGGGGACAACCGCCCCTAAGTCCTACGAGCAGTACTTC. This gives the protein CSVVGTTAPKSYEQYF.

DNA for the CDR3: TGTGCCAGCAGCCCTTGGACAGGCGAGCAGTACTTC. This gives the protein CASSPWTGEQYF. The chain links TRBV28 to TRBJ2-7; 7 bases line up with TRBD1. The junction had 5 bases not matched to a gene; V was cut back by 6 bases and J by 6 bases. The CDR3 has 12 amino acids. Germline V gene data show CDR1 as MDHEN and CDR2 as SYDVKM. The full variable domain, rest sourced from reference TRBV28 and TRBJ2-7, is DVKVTQSSRYLVKRTGEKVFLECVQDMDHENMFWYRQDPGLGLRLIYFSYDVKMKEKGDIPEGYSVSREKKERFSLILESASTNQTSMYLCASSPWTGEQYFGPGTRLTVT.

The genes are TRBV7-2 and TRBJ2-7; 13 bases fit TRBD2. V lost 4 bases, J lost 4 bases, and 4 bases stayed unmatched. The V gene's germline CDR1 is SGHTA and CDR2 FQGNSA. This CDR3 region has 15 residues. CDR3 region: CASSSGLAGAYEQYV. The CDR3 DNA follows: TGTGCCAGCAGCTCAGGACTAGCGGGAGCTTACGAGCAGTACGTC.

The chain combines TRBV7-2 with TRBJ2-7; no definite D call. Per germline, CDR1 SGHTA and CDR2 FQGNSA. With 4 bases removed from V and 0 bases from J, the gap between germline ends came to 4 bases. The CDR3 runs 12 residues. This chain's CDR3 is CASSYHSYEQYF. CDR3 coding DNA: TGTGCCAGCAGCTATCACTCCTACGAGCAGTACTTC.

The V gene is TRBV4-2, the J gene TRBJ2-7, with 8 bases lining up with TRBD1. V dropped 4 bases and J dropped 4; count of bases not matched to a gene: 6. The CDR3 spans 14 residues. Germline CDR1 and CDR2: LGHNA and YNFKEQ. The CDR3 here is CASSLPGTGYEQYF. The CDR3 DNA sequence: TGTGCCAGCAGCCTTCCCGGGACAGGATACGAGCAGTACTTC.

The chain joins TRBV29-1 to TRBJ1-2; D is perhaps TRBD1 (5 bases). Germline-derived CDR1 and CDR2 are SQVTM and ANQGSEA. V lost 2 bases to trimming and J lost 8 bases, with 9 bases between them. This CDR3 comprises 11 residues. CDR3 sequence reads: CSVETGGGYTF. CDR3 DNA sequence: TGCAGCGTTGAAACAGGCGGCGGCTACACCTTC.

The CDR3 coding sequence is TGTGCCAGCAGCGTAGGCGGGACAGGGTATCAGCCCCAGCATTTT. Translated: CASSVGGTGYQPQHF. The V call is TRBV9, the J call TRBJ1-5; TRBD1 aligns across 9 bases. CDR1 is SGDLS, CDR2 YYNGEE, per germline. The CDR3 has 15 residues. V dropped 0 bases and J dropped 5; count of bases not matched to a gene: 3.

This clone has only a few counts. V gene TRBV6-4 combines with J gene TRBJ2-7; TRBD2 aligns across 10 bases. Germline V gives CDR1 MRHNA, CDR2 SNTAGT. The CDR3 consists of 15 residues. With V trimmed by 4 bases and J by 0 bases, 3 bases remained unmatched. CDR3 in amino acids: CASSAASGSSYEQYF. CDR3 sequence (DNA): TGTGCCAGCAGTGCCGCTAGCGGGAGCTCCTACGAGCAGTACTTC.

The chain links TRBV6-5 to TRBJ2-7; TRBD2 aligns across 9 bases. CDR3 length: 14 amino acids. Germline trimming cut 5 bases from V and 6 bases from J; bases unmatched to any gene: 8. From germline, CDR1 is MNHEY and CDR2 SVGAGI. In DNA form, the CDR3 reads TGTGCCAGCAGTCCAACGGGGACTAGCCGCGAGCAGTACTTC. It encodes CASSPTGTSREQYF.

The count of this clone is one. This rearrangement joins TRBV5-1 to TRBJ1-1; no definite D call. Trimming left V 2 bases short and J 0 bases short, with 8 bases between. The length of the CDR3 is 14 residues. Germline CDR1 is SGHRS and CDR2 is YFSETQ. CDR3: CASSFVRMNTEAFF. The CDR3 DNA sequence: TGCGCCAGCAGCTTTGTGAGGATGAACACTGAAGCTTTCTTT.

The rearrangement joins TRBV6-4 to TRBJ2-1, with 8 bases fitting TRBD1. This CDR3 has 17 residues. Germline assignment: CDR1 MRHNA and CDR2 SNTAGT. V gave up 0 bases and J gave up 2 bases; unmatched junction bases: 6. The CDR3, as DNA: TGTGCCAGCAGTGACTCTTCAGGACAGGGCGCCTACAATGAGCAGTTCTTC. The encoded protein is CASSDSSGQGAYNEQFF.

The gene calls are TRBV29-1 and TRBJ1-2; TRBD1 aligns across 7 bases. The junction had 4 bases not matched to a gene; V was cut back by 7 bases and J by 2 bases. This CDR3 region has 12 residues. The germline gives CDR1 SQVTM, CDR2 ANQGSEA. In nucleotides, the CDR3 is TGCAGCGCCCCGACAGGGAACTATGGCTACACCTTC. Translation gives CSAPTGNYGYTF.

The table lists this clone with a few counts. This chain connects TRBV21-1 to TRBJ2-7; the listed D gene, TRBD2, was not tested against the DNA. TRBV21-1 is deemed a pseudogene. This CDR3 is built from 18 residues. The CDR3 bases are TGTGCCAGCAGCAACTGTACCGGGACTAGCGGGAGGAGACACGAGCAGTACGTC. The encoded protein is CASSNCTGTSGRRHEQYV.

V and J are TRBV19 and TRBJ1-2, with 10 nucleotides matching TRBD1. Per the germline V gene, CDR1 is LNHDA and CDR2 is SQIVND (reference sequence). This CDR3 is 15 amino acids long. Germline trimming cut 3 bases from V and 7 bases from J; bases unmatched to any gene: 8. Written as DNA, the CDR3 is TGTGCCAGTAGTATCGGGACAGGGGCCACCCTTGGCTACACCTTC. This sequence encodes CASSIGTGATLGYTF. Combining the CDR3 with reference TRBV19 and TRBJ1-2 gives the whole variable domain DGGITQSPKYLFRKEGQNVTLSCEQNLNHDAMYWYRQDPGQGLRLIYYSQIVNDFQKGDIAEGYSVSREKKESFPLTVTSAQKNPTAFYLCASSIGTGATLGYTFGSGTRLTVV.